What follows are 15 T cell receptor beta chains derived from one specimen sequenced in a study of CD8+CD57+ T cells in acquired aplastic anemia. Genomic DNA was employed as the template in profiling TCR beta VDJ and CDR3. TCRdb independently ran MiXCR on the reads; one entry per CDR3 protein. Of 400,000 to 500,000 distinct CDR3 sequences listed, 65% to 80% were seen once; the top ten hold under 4.5%. Sequencing input: sorted CD4+, CD8+, or CD8+CD57+ T cells (not recorded which) from PBMCs. The receptors shown here come from a human donor in good health, serving as a control.

This clonotype was counted only a few times. This may stem from a read error, because a much larger clone lies one nucleotide away. The J gene is TRBJ1-2, the V gene TRBV12-3 or TRBV12-4, with D unclear. The CDR3 is 15 residues long. DNA of the CDR3: TGTGCCAGCAGTTTAGTCGGCAGGCCTAACTATGGCTACGCCTTC. It encodes CASSLVGRPNYGYAF.

This clonotype was observed at least ten times. The rearrangement links TRBV4-3 to TRBJ1-4, with D perhaps matching TRBD1 (5 bases). With 4 bases removed from V and 4 bases from J, the gap between germline ends came to 10 bases. The CDR3 runs 14 residues. Germline CDR1 LGHNA, CDR2 YSLEER. The CDR3 region is CASSRRQNNEKLFF. CDR3 DNA sequence: TGCGCCAGCAGCCGCCGACAGAATAATGAAAAACTGTTTTTT.

This clonotype was counted many times. The chain has TRBV19 and TRBJ1-3, with D hard to call. CDR1 and CDR2 (germline): LNHDA, SQIVND (reference sequence). CDR3 length: 13 residues. V lost 4 bases to trimming and J lost 9 bases, with 13 bases between them. CDR3 loop: CASSRDPRATIYF. Written as DNA, the CDR3 is TGTGCCAGTAGTAGGGATCCTCGTGCCACCATATATTTT. Full variable domain (outside the CDR3, taken from reference TRBV19 and TRBJ1-3): DGGITQSPKYLFRKEGQNVTLSCEQNLNHDAMYWYRQDPGQGLRLIYYSQIVNDFQKGDIAEGYSVSREKKESFPLTVTSAQKNPTAFYLCASSRDPRATIYFGEGSWLTVV.

This clonotype came up many times. The chain carries TRBV11-1 and TRBJ1-4; 10 bases are a match to TRBD1. Germline V gene sequence: CDR1 SGHAT, CDR2 FQDESV (reference sequence). The CDR3 runs 15 residues. The ends lost 4 bases at V and 7 bases at J; junction bases unmatched: 6. The CDR3 reads CASSWGTGEGEKLFF. CDR3 nucleotides: TGTGCCAGCAGCTGGGGGACAGGGGAAGGTGAAAAACTGTTTTTT.

In regard to this clonotype: The junction departs from germline at one end; a sequencing error may be responsible. V gene TRBV15 combines with J gene TRBJ2-3; tentative D call: TRBD2 (6 bases). The CDR3 has 19 amino acids. Germline loops: CDR1 LNHNV, CDR2 YYDKDF (reference sequence). DNA of the CDR3: TGTGCCACCAGCAGAGATCGGGCGGGGACGACCTACGAGCAGTACTTCCGGTCTTTT. This codes for CATSRDRAGTTYEQYFRSF.

On this clonotype itself: A much larger clone lies one base from this, so it may be a read error. V is TRBV20-1 and J is TRBJ1-4; weak D call: TRBD1 (5 bases). There are 16 residues in the CDR3. V lost 0 bases to trimming and J lost 6 bases, with 17 bases between them. CDR1 and CDR2 (germline): DFQATT, SNEGSKA (reference sequence). CDR3 sequence reads: CSARDSGRGLDEKLFF. The CDR3 nucleotides are TGCAGTGCTAGAGATTCTGGTAGGGGATTAGATGAAAAACTGTTTTTT.

This clonotype came up many times. J is TRBJ1-1 and V is TRBV6-2 or TRBV6-3; tentatively, D is TRBD1 (6 bases). This CDR3 comprises 14 residues. Germline loops: CDR1 MNHEY, CDR2 SVGEGT. V gave up 2 bases and J gave up 5 bases, with 12 bases separating them. CDR3 sequence reads: CASSYRGAGTEAFF. For the CDR3, the DNA is TGTGCCAGCAGTTACCGGGGGGCTGGAACTGAAGCTTTCTTT.

Worth noting for this clonotype: This CDR3 fails to terminate in the conserved phenylalanine or tryptophan, so it likely reflects a read error. No DNA is shown, since the ends of the CDR3 on it are uncertain; the CDR3 is the one TCRdb lists. The V and J genes are TRBV7-2 and TRBJ1-5; whether TRBD1, the table's D call, matches the DNA was not checked. The CDR3 totals 13 residues, both ends included. Germline CDR1 SGHTA, CDR2 FQGNSA. CDR3 region: CASSDDEPHGQGI.

A single count supports this clonotype. J is TRBJ1-5 and V is TRBV12-3 or TRBV12-4, with 7 bases lining up with TRBD1. The CDR3 is 16 amino acids. In DNA form, the CDR3 reads TGTGACCGCAGTCCCGGGACAGCTTATAGCAATCAGCCCCAGCATTTT. Translation gives CDRSPGTAYSNQPQHF.

V usage is TRBV7-3 and J usage is TRBJ2-7; D is undetermined. The CDR3 consists of 15 residues. CDR1 SGHTA and CDR2 FQGTGA come from the germline V gene. The V end was cut by 5 bases, the J end by 13 bases, with 27 bases between. CDR3 sequence: CASSVAHAGSYGQYF. CDR3 nucleotides: TGTGCCAGCAGCGTCGCCCACGCCGGCTCCTACGGGCAATACTTC.

The sample holds many counts of this clonotype. The V call is TRBV6-2 or TRBV6-3, the J call TRBJ1-2; D is ambiguous. The CDR3 has 12 residues. Trimming stripped 5 bases from V and 4 bases from J, with 8 bases between. Germline V gene lookup returns CDR1 MNHEY and CDR2 SVGEGT. CDR3 DNA sequence: TGTGCCAGCAGTCTACAGACCTATGGCTACACCTTC. This codes for CASSLQTYGYTF.

This clonotype was detected once. This chain uses TRBV14 with TRBJ1-1, with 7 bases that match TRBD1. In germline, CDR1 is SGHDN, CDR2 FVKESK. J lost 4 bases, V lost 5 bases, and 10 bases had no gene match. This CDR3 has 15 amino acids. The DNA of the CDR3 is TGTGCCAGCAGCGCGCGGACAGGATCGGTCACTGAAGCTTTCTTT. Its protein is CASSARTGSVTEAFF.

In this sample, this clonotype turned up a few times. This may be a read error: a much more frequent sequence differs by one nucleotide. The J gene is TRBJ1-2, the V gene TRBV6-6; 9 bases match TRBD1. Germline V lookup: CDR1 MNHNY, CDR2 SVGAGI (reference sequence). V was pared by 7 bases and J by 5 bases, with 8 bases of the junction left unmatched. The CDR3 is 14 residues long. In nucleotides, the CDR3 is TGTGCCAGCAACAAGGGACAGGGACAGTATGGCTACACCTTC. This encodes CASNKGQGQYGYTF.

This clonotype was recorded at least ten times. The chain joins TRBV6-5 to TRBJ2-3; D might be TRBD1 (5 bases). This CDR3 comprises 14 residues. Germline-derived CDR1 and CDR2 are MNHEY and SVGAGI. The V end was cut by 6 bases, the J end by 0 bases, with 10 bases between. In DNA form, the CDR3 reads TGTGCCAGCAGGCCAGGGTTTAGCACAGATACGCAGTATTTT. Protein product: CASRPGFSTDTQYF.

CDR3 in amino acids: CAIPGQGSGEQYF. DNA of the CDR3: TGTGCCATACCGGGACAGGGGAGTGGCGAGCAGTACTTC. The V and J genes are TRBV5-6 and TRBJ2-7; TRBD1 aligns across 10 bases. Germline V lookup: CDR1 SGHDT, CDR2 YYEEEE. V gave up 9 bases and J gave up 6 bases; unmatched junction bases: 9. The length of the CDR3 is 13 residues.